Listed below are T cell receptor beta chains from one sample, sequenced in a study of vaccination and CD4 T cells after COVID-19. Each CDR3 protein gets one entry after TCRdb re-called the PCR reads with MiXCR. The sample shows about 21,000 distinct CDR3 sequences, around 50% of them seen only once. Their specific antigens are unknown. The source material was CD4+ T cells from blood, cultured in vitro. The source is a human donor who had recovered from COVID-19. CDR3s include the opening cysteine and the closing phenylalanine or tryptophan. The order of the fields is D gene, clone size, CDR3 length, V gene, J gene, CDR3 protein, CDR3 DNA. A D gene is named only where the DNA matches it firmly. Clone size is not always given. Where it is, it says once, few, many or a class for expanded clones.

D gene: TRBD1
clone size: -
CDR3 length: 15
V gene: TRBV7-9
J gene: TRBJ2-7
CDR3 protein: CASSPLGQGTYEQYF
CDR3 DNA: TGTGCCAGCAGCCCGCTGGGACAGGGAACCTACGAGCAGTACTTC

D gene: TRBD1
clone size: -
CDR3 length: 15
V gene: TRBV15
J gene: TRBJ2-7
CDR3 protein: CATSRARDRPSEQYF
CDR3 DNA: TGTGCCACCAGCAGAGCCCGGGACAGGCCAAGCGAGCAGTACTTC

D gene: -
clone size: -
CDR3 length: 12
V gene: TRBV5-8
J gene: TRBJ1-5
CDR3 protein: CASSLVDQPQHF
CDR3 DNA: TGTGCCAGCAGCTTGGTCGATCAGCCCCAGCATTTT

D gene: TRBD1
clone size: -
CDR3 length: 16
V gene: TRBV20-1
J gene: TRBJ2-7
CDR3 protein: CSARDIRTGGPYEQYF
CDR3 DNA: TGCAGTGCTAGAGATATTAGGACAGGGGGCCCCTACGAGCAGTACTTC

D gene: -
clone size: -
CDR3 length: 15
V gene: TRBV25-1
J gene: TRBJ2-7
CDR3 protein: CASSEPAGDGYEQYF
CDR3 DNA: TGTGCCAGCAGTGAACCGGCAGGGGACGGATACGAGCAGTACTTC

D gene: -
clone size: -
CDR3 length: 14
V gene: TRBV11-2
J gene: TRBJ1-1
CDR3 protein: CASSPPGRNTEAFF
CDR3 DNA: TGTGCCAGCAGCCCCCCAGGGAGGAACACTGAAGCTTTCTTT

D gene: -
clone size: -
CDR3 length: 14
V gene: TRBV20-1
J gene: TRBJ1-1
CDR3 protein: CSARSGGGSTEAFF
CDR3 DNA: TGCAGTGCTAGAAGTGGCGGGGGGTCCACTGAAGCTTTCTTT

D gene: -
clone size: few
CDR3 length: 15
V gene: TRBV25-1
J gene: TRBJ1-2
CDR3 protein: CASSESSWGGYGYTF
CDR3 DNA: TGTGCCAGCAGTGAGTCCTCGTGGGGGGGGTATGGCTACACCTTC

D gene: TRBD1
clone size: -
CDR3 length: 16
V gene: TRBV12-3/TRBV12-4
J gene: TRBJ2-7
CDR3 protein: CASSLDGRGKTYEQYF
CDR3 DNA: TGTGCCAGCAGTTTAGACGGCAGGGGGAAAACATACGAGCAGTACTTC

D gene: -
clone size: -
CDR3 length: 15
V gene: TRBV2
J gene: TRBJ1-5
CDR3 protein: CASSEGEATRGPQHF
CDR3 DNA: TGTGCCAGCAGTGAGGGTGAGGCGACCAGGGGGCCCCAGCATTTT

D gene: -
clone size: -
CDR3 length: 15
V gene: TRBV2
J gene: TRBJ2-6
CDR3 protein: CASSLLPAGANVLTF
CDR3 DNA: TGTGCCAGCAGCCTCCTCCCTGCGGGGGCCAACGTCCTGACTTTC

D gene: -
clone size: -
CDR3 length: 16
V gene: TRBV9
J gene: TRBJ2-3
CDR3 protein: CASSVGSGAGTDTQYF
CDR3 DNA: TGTGCCAGCAGCGTAGGTTCGGGGGCTGGAACAGATACGCAGTATTTT

D gene: -
clone size: few
CDR3 length: 14
V gene: TRBV11-2
J gene: TRBJ1-5
CDR3 protein: CASSFAGTDQPQHF
CDR3 DNA: TGTGCCAGCAGCTTCGCCGGCACCGATCAGCCCCAGCATTTT

D gene: -
clone size: -
CDR3 length: 13
V gene: TRBV30
J gene: TRBJ1-1
CDR3 protein: CAWGRGLNTEAFF
CDR3 DNA: TGTGCCTGGGGGAGGGGTCTGAACACTGAAGCTTTCTTT

D gene: TRBD1
clone size: -
CDR3 length: 16
V gene: TRBV5-1
J gene: TRBJ1-1
CDR3 protein: CASSLAPTGAATEAFF
CDR3 DNA: TGCGCCAGCAGCTTGGCCCCCACAGGGGCAGCGACTGAAGCTTTCTTT

D gene: -
clone size: -
CDR3 length: 14
V gene: TRBV20-1
J gene: TRBJ1-6
CDR3 protein: CSAGDGGYNSPLHF
CDR3 DNA: TGCAGTGCTGGGGATGGGGGCTATAATTCACCCCTCCACTTT

D gene: -
clone size: -
CDR3 length: 14
V gene: TRBV20-1
J gene: TRBJ2-7
CDR3 protein: CSAKPDYQRYEQYF
CDR3 DNA: TGCAGTGCTAAGCCGGACTATCAACGCTACGAGCAGTACTTC

D gene: TRBD1
clone size: few
CDR3 length: 14
V gene: TRBV7-2
J gene: TRBJ1-2
CDR3 protein: CASSFDRGDYGYTF
CDR3 DNA: TGTGCCAGCAGCTTCGACAGGGGCGACTATGGCTACACCTTC

D gene: TRBD2
clone size: -
CDR3 length: 18
V gene: TRBV9
J gene: TRBJ2-7
CDR3 protein: CASSVHPGTSGGNYEQYF
CDR3 DNA: TGTGCCAGCAGCGTACACCCCGGGACTAGCGGGGGAAACTACGAGCAGTACTTC

D gene: TRBD2
clone size: -
CDR3 length: 17
V gene: TRBV20-1
J gene: TRBJ2-1
CDR3 protein: CSAPSSPVGRATHEQIF
CDR3 DNA: TGCAGTGCTCCCTCGAGTCCTGTGGGGAGGGCCACTCATGAGCAGATCTTC

D gene: -
clone size: -
CDR3 length: 15
V gene: TRBV2
J gene: TRBJ1-2
CDR3 protein: CASSDSTAYNYGYTF
CDR3 DNA: TGTGCCAGCAGTGATTCTACAGCGTATAACTATGGCTACACCTTC

D gene: TRBD2
clone size: -
CDR3 length: 14
V gene: TRBV20-1
J gene: TRBJ2-1
CDR3 protein: CSARDLAAYNEQFF
CDR3 DNA: TGCAGTGCTAGAGATCTAGCGGCATACAATGAGCAGTTCTTC

D gene: -
clone size: -
CDR3 length: 13
V gene: TRBV20-1
J gene: TRBJ1-3
CDR3 protein: CSARQGRGNTIYF
CDR3 DNA: TGCAGTGCTAGACAGGGCCGAGGAAACACCATATATTTT

D gene: -
clone size: -
CDR3 length: 16
V gene: TRBV6-2/TRBV6-3
J gene: TRBJ2-2
CDR3 protein: CASSYRAGLATGELFF
CDR3 DNA: TGTGCCAGCAGTTACCGAGCGGGCCTGGCCACCGGGGAGCTGTTTTTT

D gene: -
clone size: -
CDR3 length: 17
V gene: TRBV27
J gene: TRBJ2-5
CDR3 protein: CASSLSNGGGRRETQYF
CDR3 DNA: TGTGCCAGCAGTTTATCGAATGGCGGGGGCAGGAGGGAGACCCAGTACTTC

D gene: TRBD1
clone size: -
CDR3 length: 13
V gene: TRBV20-1
J gene: TRBJ1-1
CDR3 protein: CSAYGTGRSEAFF
CDR3 DNA: TGCAGTGCTTACGGGACAGGGAGAAGTGAAGCTTTCTTT

D gene: -
clone size: -
CDR3 length: 15
V gene: TRBV27
J gene: TRBJ2-2
CDR3 protein: CASSSRPLVAGELFF
CDR3 DNA: TGTGCCAGCAGTTCCCGCCCACTAGTGGCCGGGGAGCTGTTTTTT

D gene: TRBD1
clone size: -
CDR3 length: 13
V gene: TRBV20-1
J gene: TRBJ2-7
CDR3 protein: CSARGDREYEQYF
CDR3 DNA: TGCAGTGCTAGAGGGGACAGGGAGTACGAGCAGTACTTC

D gene: TRBD2
clone size: -
CDR3 length: 15
V gene: TRBV6-1
J gene: TRBJ2-2
CDR3 protein: CASRTGGGGTGELFF
CDR3 DNA: TGTGCCAGCAGAACGGGAGGGGGTGGAACCGGGGAGCTGTTTTTT

D gene: -
clone size: medium-sized
CDR3 length: 15
V gene: TRBV15
J gene: TRBJ1-1
CDR3 protein: CATSRDGEGGTEAFF
CDR3 DNA: TGTGCCACCAGCAGAGATGGTGAAGGGGGCACTGAAGCTTTCTTT

D gene: TRBD2
clone size: -
CDR3 length: 16
V gene: TRBV7-2
J gene: TRBJ2-1
CDR3 protein: CASSLELLAGYNEQFF
CDR3 DNA: TGTGCCAGCAGCTTAGAGTTACTAGCGGGCTACAATGAGCAGTTCTTC

D gene: TRBD1
clone size: -
CDR3 length: 14
V gene: TRBV6-2/TRBV6-3
J gene: TRBJ1-2
CDR3 protein: CASSLPIDRGGYTF
CDR3 DNA: TGTGCCAGCAGTTTACCCATTGACAGGGGTGGCTACACCTTC

D gene: TRBD1
clone size: few
CDR3 length: 18
V gene: TRBV24-1
J gene: TRBJ2-1
CDR3 protein: CATSTSMTGQFLYNEQFF
CDR3 DNA: TGTGCCACCAGCACCTCAATGACAGGGCAATTCTTGTACAATGAGCAGTTCTTC

D gene: -
clone size: -
CDR3 length: 19
V gene: TRBV5-4
J gene: TRBJ1-4
CDR3 protein: CASSLEGAEPTATNEKLFF
CDR3 DNA: TGTGCCAGCAGCTTGGAAGGGGCAGAGCCGACTGCAACTAATGAAAAACTGTTTTTT

D gene: -
clone size: -
CDR3 length: 12
V gene: TRBV28
J gene: TRBJ2-7
CDR3 protein: CASTSLGVQQYF
CDR3 DNA: TGTGCCAGCACCTCGCTGGGGGTTCAGCAGTACTTC

D gene: -
clone size: -
CDR3 length: 10
V gene: TRBV30
J gene: TRBJ2-7
CDR3 protein: CAFSRGEQYF
CDR3 DNA: TGTGCCTTCTCCCGTGGCGAGCAGTACTTC

D gene: -
clone size: -
CDR3 length: 13
V gene: TRBV20-1
J gene: TRBJ1-2
CDR3 protein: CSAPPVSNYGYTF
CDR3 DNA: TGCAGTGCTCCCCCAGTTTCAAACTATGGCTACACCTTC

D gene: TRBD1
clone size: few
CDR3 length: 15
V gene: TRBV27
J gene: TRBJ1-2
CDR3 protein: CASSPSSGTGRGYTF
CDR3 DNA: TGTGCCAGCAGTCCATCCTCGGGGACAGGACGTGGCTACACCTTC

D gene: -
clone size: -
CDR3 length: 15
V gene: TRBV24-1
J gene: TRBJ1-4
CDR3 protein: CATQGSPTGNEKLFF
CDR3 DNA: TGTGCCACCCAGGGTTCTCCCACCGGTAATGAAAAACTGTTTTTT

D gene: -
clone size: few
CDR3 length: 11
V gene: TRBV20-1
J gene: TRBJ1-5
CDR3 protein: CSARWQRAQHF
CDR3 DNA: TGCAGTGCTAGATGGCAAAGAGCCCAGCATTTT

D gene: TRBD1
clone size: -
CDR3 length: 16
V gene: TRBV15
J gene: TRBJ1-3
CDR3 protein: CATSRDGTVSGNTIYF
CDR3 DNA: TGTGCCACCAGCAGAGATGGGACAGTCTCTGGAAACACCATATATTTT

D gene: TRBD2
clone size: few
CDR3 length: 15
V gene: TRBV2
J gene: TRBJ2-5
CDR3 protein: CASRARLAGLETQYF
CDR3 DNA: TGTGCCAGCCGAGCGAGACTAGCGGGTCTCGAGACCCAGTACTTC

D gene: -
clone size: -
CDR3 length: 16
V gene: TRBV6-1
J gene: TRBJ2-7
CDR3 protein: CASSRYRGQGSYEQYF
CDR3 DNA: TGTGCCAGCAGTCGCTATCGGGGGCAAGGCTCCTACGAGCAGTACTTC

D gene: -
clone size: -
CDR3 length: 17
V gene: TRBV7-3
J gene: TRBJ2-7
CDR3 protein: CASSRKPGPNWTYEQYF
CDR3 DNA: TGTGCCAGCAGCCGCAAACCGGGCCCTAATTGGACGTACGAGCAGTACTTC

D gene: -
clone size: -
CDR3 length: 14
V gene: TRBV12-3/TRBV12-4
J gene: TRBJ2-7
CDR3 protein: CASSLQATYYEQYF
CDR3 DNA: TGTGCCAGCAGTTTACAGGCCACTTACTACGAGCAGTACTTC

D gene: TRBD2
clone size: -
CDR3 length: 17
V gene: TRBV23-1
J gene: TRBJ2-5
CDR3 protein: CASSPPGGQGFKETQYF
CDR3 DNA: TGCGCCAGCAGTCCCCCGGGAGGGCAGGGGTTCAAAGAGACCCAGTACTTC

D gene: -
clone size: few
CDR3 length: 14
V gene: TRBV20-1
J gene: TRBJ2-5
CDR3 protein: CSAKEWGSQETQYF
CDR3 DNA: TGCAGTGCAAAAGAGTGGGGGAGCCAAGAGACCCAGTACTTC

D gene: TRBD2
clone size: -
CDR3 length: 15
V gene: TRBV2
J gene: TRBJ2-3
CDR3 protein: CASNERAGGADTQYF
CDR3 DNA: TGTGCCAGCAACGAACGAGCGGGAGGTGCAGATACGCAGTATTTT

D gene: TRBD1
clone size: -
CDR3 length: 14
V gene: TRBV28
J gene: TRBJ1-2
CDR3 protein: CASSTRSGGYGYTF
CDR3 DNA: TGTGCCAGCAGTACTCGCTCAGGGGGCTATGGCTACACCTTC

D gene: TRBD2
clone size: few
CDR3 length: 15
V gene: TRBV12-3/TRBV12-4
J gene: TRBJ2-1
CDR3 protein: CASSLRGRAANEQFF
CDR3 DNA: TGTGCCAGCAGTCTACGGGGGAGGGCCGCCAATGAGCAGTTCTTC

D gene: -
clone size: -
CDR3 length: 16
V gene: TRBV7-6
J gene: TRBJ1-5
CDR3 protein: CASSPAAGYSNQPQHF
CDR3 DNA: TGTGCCAGCAGCCCAGCGGCGGGATATAGCAATCAGCCCCAGCATTTT

D gene: TRBD1
clone size: -
CDR3 length: 17
V gene: TRBV19
J gene: TRBJ1-5
CDR3 protein: CASSSPPGTARDQPQHF
CDR3 DNA: TGTGCCAGTAGTTCTCCCCCCGGGACAGCCCGGGACCAGCCCCAGCATTTT

D gene: -
clone size: few
CDR3 length: 14
V gene: TRBV7-8
J gene: TRBJ1-1
CDR3 protein: CASSYRSRNTEAFF
CDR3 DNA: TGTGCCAGCAGCTACCGCAGTAGGAACACTGAAGCTTTCTTT

D gene: -
clone size: -
CDR3 length: 13
V gene: TRBV28
J gene: TRBJ2-7
CDR3 protein: CASSFSSPGEQYF
CDR3 DNA: TGTGCCAGCAGTTTTTCTAGCCCCGGCGAGCAGTACTTC

D gene: -
clone size: few
CDR3 length: 11
V gene: TRBV20-1
J gene: TRBJ2-3
CDR3 protein: CSARISNTQYF
CDR3 DNA: TGCAGTGCTAGAATATCGAATACGCAGTATTTT

D gene: -
clone size: -
CDR3 length: 15
V gene: TRBV5-1
J gene: TRBJ2-5
CDR3 protein: CASSLSGGYQETQYF
CDR3 DNA: TGCGCCAGCAGCTTGTCGGGCGGGTACCAAGAGACCCAGTACTTC

D gene: TRBD2
clone size: -
CDR3 length: 14
V gene: TRBV10-3
J gene: TRBJ2-5
CDR3 protein: CAISSLAGGETQYF
CDR3 DNA: TGTGCCATCAGCAGCCTAGCGGGGGGAGAGACCCAGTACTTC

D gene: -
clone size: -
CDR3 length: 11
V gene: TRBV2
J gene: TRBJ2-7
CDR3 protein: CASSEIYEQYF
CDR3 DNA: TGTGCCAGCAGTGAAATATACGAGCAGTACTTC

D gene: TRBD1
clone size: few
CDR3 length: 14
V gene: TRBV28
J gene: TRBJ2-7
CDR3 protein: CASTPGTGSDEQYF
CDR3 DNA: TGTGCCAGCACCCCGGGGACAGGGAGCGACGAGCAGTACTTC